This TCR beta chain was retrieved from a study of blood T cells in healthy people across ages. Study observations and caveats: Comparison with aged donors showed that long-lived donors had more naive CD4+ cells and higher diversity.

As concerns this clonotype: The target antigen is unknown.

Peripheral blood, roughly 9.3 milliliters per donor, was collected. There are 12 residues in the CDR3. The V gene's germline CDR1 is DFQATT and CDR2 SNEGSKA (reference sequence). V lost 3 bases and J lost 5; bases outside the gene matches: 2. With a J-beta primer mix and a sample-barcoded 5' primer, a second PCR ran 7 to 11 cycles. Each cDNA molecule was tagged by a template-switch adaptor that had 12 random nucleotides. TCRdb ran MiXCR on the 5' RACE reads and lists one entry per CDR3 protein. The data contain some 1 million distinct CDR3 sequences, 40% to 55% of them singletons. Sequencing was done on a sample of blood. V gene TRBV20-1 combines with J gene TRBJ2-3, with 7 bases fitting TRBD2. The TCR comes from a woman in her sixties in good health. CDR3 amino acids: CSASPGGDTQYF. The CDR3 region has the DNA TGCAGTGCTAGCCCGGGAGGAGATACGCAGTATTTT.